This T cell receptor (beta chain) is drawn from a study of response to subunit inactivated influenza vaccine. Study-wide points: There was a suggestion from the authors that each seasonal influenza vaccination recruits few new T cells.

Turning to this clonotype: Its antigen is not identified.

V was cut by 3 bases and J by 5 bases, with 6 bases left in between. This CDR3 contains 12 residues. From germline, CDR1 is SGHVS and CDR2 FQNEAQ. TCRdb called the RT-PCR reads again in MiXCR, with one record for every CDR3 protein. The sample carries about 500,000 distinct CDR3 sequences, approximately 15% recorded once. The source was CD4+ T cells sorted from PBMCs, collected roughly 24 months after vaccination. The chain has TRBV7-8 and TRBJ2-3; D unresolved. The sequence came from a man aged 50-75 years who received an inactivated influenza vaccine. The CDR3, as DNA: TGTGCCAGCAGCTTTGCCGAAGATACGCAGTATTTT. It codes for CASSFAEDTQYF.